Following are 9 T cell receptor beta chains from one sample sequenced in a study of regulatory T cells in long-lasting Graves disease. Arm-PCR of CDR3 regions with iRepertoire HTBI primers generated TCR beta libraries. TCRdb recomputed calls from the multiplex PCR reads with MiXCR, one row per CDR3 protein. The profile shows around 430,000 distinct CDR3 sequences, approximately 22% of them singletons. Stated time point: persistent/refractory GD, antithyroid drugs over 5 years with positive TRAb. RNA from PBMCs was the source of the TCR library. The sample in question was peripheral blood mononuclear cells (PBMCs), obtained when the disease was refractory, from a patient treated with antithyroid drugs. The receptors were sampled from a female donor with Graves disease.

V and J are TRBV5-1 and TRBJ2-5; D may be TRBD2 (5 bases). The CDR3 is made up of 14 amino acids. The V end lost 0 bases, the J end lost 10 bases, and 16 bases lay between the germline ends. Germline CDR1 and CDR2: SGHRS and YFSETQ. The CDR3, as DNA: TGCGCCAGCAGCTTGGCCGGGGAAGCGCTTGGCCAGTACTTC. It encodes CASSLAGEALGQYF.

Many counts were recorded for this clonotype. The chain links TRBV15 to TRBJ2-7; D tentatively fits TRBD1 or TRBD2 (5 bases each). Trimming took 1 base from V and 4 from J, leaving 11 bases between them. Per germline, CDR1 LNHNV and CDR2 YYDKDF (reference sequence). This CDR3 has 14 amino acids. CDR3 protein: CATSRGGRPYEQYF. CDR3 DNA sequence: TGTGCCACCAGCAGAGGGGGACGGCCTTACGAGCAGTACTTC.

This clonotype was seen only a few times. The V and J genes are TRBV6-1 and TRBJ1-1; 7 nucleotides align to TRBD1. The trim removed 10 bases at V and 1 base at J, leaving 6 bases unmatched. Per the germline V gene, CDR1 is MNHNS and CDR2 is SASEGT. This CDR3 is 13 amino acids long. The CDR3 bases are TGTGCCACCCACAGGACAGGGAACACTGAAGCTTTCTTT. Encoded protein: CATHRTGNTEAFF.

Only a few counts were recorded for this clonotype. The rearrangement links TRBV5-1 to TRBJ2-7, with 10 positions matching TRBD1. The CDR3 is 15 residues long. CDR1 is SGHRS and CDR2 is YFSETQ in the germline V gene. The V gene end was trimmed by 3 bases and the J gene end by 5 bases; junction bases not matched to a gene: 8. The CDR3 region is CASSSRDRGSDEQYF. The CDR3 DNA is TGCGCCAGCAGCTCAAGGGACAGGGGATCCGACGAGCAGTACTTC.

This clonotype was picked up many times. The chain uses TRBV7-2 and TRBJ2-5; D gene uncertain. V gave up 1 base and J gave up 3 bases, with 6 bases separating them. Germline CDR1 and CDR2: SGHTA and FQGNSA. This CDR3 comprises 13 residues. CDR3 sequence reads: CASSLVDEETQYF. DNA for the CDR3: TGTGCCAGCAGCTTAGTAGATGAAGAGACCCAGTACTTC.

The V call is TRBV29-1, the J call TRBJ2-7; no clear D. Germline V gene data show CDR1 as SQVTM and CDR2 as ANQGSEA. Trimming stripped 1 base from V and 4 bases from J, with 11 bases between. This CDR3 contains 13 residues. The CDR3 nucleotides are TGCAGCGTTGAAGGGTCCAGGTCATACGAGCAGTACTTC. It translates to CSVEGSRSYEQYF.

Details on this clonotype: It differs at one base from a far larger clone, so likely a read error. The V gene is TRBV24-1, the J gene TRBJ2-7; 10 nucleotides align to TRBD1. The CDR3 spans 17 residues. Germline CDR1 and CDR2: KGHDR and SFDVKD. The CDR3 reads CATSPKGQGHGDYGCTF. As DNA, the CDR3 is TGTGCCACCAGTCCAAAGGGACAGGGGCACGGTGACTATGGCTGCACCTTC.

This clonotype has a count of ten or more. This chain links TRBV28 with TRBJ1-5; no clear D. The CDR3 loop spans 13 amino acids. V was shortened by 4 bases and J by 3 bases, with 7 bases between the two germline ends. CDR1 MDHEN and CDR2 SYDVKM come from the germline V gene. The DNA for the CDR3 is TGTGCCAGCAGTTACAGTTTCAATCAGCCCCAGCATTTT. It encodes CASSYSFNQPQHF.

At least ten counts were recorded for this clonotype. CDR3 in DNA: TGTGCCAGCAGCCCATTACGGGGATACAGCGTAGAGACCCAGTACTTC. This encodes CASSPLRGYSVETQYF. This rearrangement joins TRBV11-2 to TRBJ2-5, with D tentatively TRBD2 (5 bases). Trimming cost V 5 bases and J 4 bases, with 20 bases left between them. The CDR3 spans 16 residues. The germline V gene encodes CDR1 SGHAT and CDR2 FQNNGV.